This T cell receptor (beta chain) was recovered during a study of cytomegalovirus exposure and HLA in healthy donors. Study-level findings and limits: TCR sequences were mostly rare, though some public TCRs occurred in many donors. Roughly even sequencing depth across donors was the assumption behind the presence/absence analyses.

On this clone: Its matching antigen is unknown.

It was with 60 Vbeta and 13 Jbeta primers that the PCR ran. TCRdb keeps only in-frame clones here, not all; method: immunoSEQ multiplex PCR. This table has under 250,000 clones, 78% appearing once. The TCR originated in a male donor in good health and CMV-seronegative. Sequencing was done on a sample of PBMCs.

The CDR3 protein is CASSLVSGSRVEQFF. CDR3 DNA sequence: TGTGCCAGCAGCTTAGTCAGCGGGAGTAGGGTTGAGCAGTTCTTC. The chain is built from TRBV11-3 and TRBJ2-1; 8 nucleotides line up with TRBD2. Looked up from germline, CDR1 is SGHNT and CDR2 is YENEEA. Germline trimming cut 1 base from V and 9 bases from J; bases unmatched to any gene: 8. The CDR3 loop spans 15 amino acids.